What follows are 15 T cell receptor beta chains derived from one specimen sequenced in a study of long-term antiretroviral therapy in people with HIV. An immunoSEQ assay, version v3.0, was performed at survey level. TCRdb's copy holds only in-frame clones and misses some; the assay was immunoSEQ multiplex PCR. Seen here are tens of thousands of clones, roughly 80% observed once, and the top ten hold roughly 5.6%. Sequencing was performed on unsorted PBMCs, taken 1.5 years after starting antiretroviral therapy. Every receptor here comes from a man aged 18 to 30 with HIV.

The chain has TRBV28 and TRBJ2-5; 7 bases fit TRBD2. J lost 3 bases, V lost 2 bases, and 6 bases had no gene match. The CDR3 contains 15 residues. Germline lookup yields CDR1 MDHEN and CDR2 SYDVKM. CDR3 region: CASSLMLAEEETQYF. CDR3 nucleotide sequence: TGTGCCAGCAGTTTAATGCTAGCGGAAGAAGAGACCCAGTACTTC.

Of note for this clone: At one boundary the junction diverges from the germline segment, which might be a read error. The chain couples TRBV19 to TRBJ2-6; the D gene is possibly TRBD2 (6 bases). Germline CDR1 is LNHDA and CDR2 is SQIVND (reference sequence). The CDR3 runs 16 residues. DNA for the CDR3: TGTGCCGGGAACAGGTGTCTCTCTGGAGGGGCCAACGTTCTGACTTTC. Translated: CAGNRCLSGGANVLTF.

V and J are TRBV7-9 and TRBJ2-3, with 7 bases identical to TRBD2. The CDR3 length is 11 residues. V shed 8 bases, J shed 6 bases, and the junction held 2 bases outside the gene matches. The germline gives CDR1 SEHNR, CDR2 FQNEAQ (reference sequence). The CDR3 nucleotides read TGTGCCAGCGGGGAGGGGGATACGCAGTATTTT. It translates to CASGEGDTQYF.

This clone was picked up one time. The J gene is TRBJ2-7, the V gene TRBV30, with unresolved D. Trimming took 7 bases from V and 6 from J, leaving 16 bases between them. The CDR3 contains 12 residues. Per the germline V gene, CDR1 is GTSNPN and CDR2 is SVGIG (reference sequence). As DNA, the CDR3 is TGTGCCTCCCTTGAGGATTGGGGCGAGCAGTACTTC. Its protein is CASLEDWGEQYF.

The chain joins TRBV7-9 to TRBJ2-1; D is possibly TRBD2 (6 bases). Germline-derived CDR1 and CDR2 are SEHNR and FQNEAQ (reference sequence). The CDR3 has 13 amino acids. V was shortened by 7 bases and J by 1 base, with 8 bases between the two germline ends. As DNA, the CDR3 is TGTGCCAGCACGGGGGTATCCTACAATGAGCAGTTCTTC. Encoded protein: CASTGVSYNEQFF.

This rearrangement joins TRBV5-4 to TRBJ2-3; D uncertain. The CDR3 has 15 amino acids. In germline, CDR1 is SGHNT, CDR2 YYREEE (reference sequence). V dropped 0 bases and J dropped 6 bases, with 14 bases sitting between them. The CDR3 is CASSLVQQTPDTQYF. CDR3 coding DNA: TGTGCCAGCAGCTTGGTGCAGCAGACTCCCGATACGCAGTATTTT.

The gene calls are TRBV11-2 and TRBJ2-7; maybe TRBD2 (5 bases). Trimming shortened V by 0 bases and J by 7 bases, and 10 bases separated the two germline ends. The CDR3 runs to 13 residues. Looked up from germline, CDR1 is SGHAT and CDR2 is FQNNGV. Written as DNA, the CDR3 is TGTGCCAGCAGCTTAGATCTAGCCTGGGAGCAGTACTTC. Residues: CASSLDLAWEQYF.

This chain links TRBV13 with TRBJ1-4; D ambiguous. The CDR3 has 13 amino acids. With 2 bases removed from V and 8 bases from J, the gap between germline ends came to 9 bases. In germline, CDR1 is PRHDT, CDR2 FYEKMQ (reference sequence). This CDR3 reads CASSLRGGEKLFF. The DNA for the CDR3 is TGTGCCAGCAGCTTACGAGGAGGCGAAAAACTGTTTTTT.

The rearrangement uses TRBV28 and TRBJ2-2, with 10 bases lining up with TRBD2. The CDR3 has 15 amino acids. CDR1 is MDHEN, CDR2 SYDVKM, per germline. The junction had 7 bases not matched to a gene; V was cut back by 5 bases and J by 7 bases. CDR3 region: CASSDLAGEGGELFF. In DNA, the CDR3 is TGTGCCAGCAGTGACCTAGCGGGAGAGGGCGGGGAGCTGTTTTTT.

The V gene is TRBV27, the J gene TRBJ2-3; 9 bases fit TRBD2. Germline CDR1 MNHEY, CDR2 SMNVEV (reference sequence). V gave up 5 bases and J gave up 6 bases; unmatched junction bases: 15. The CDR3 covers 17 residues. CDR3 loop: CASSPKLYGLAFDTQYF. Here the CDR3 DNA reads TGTGCCAGCAGTCCCAAACTTTACGGACTAGCGTTTGATACGCAGTATTTT.

The V and J genes are TRBV4-3 and TRBJ2-7; D unclear. V was pared by 5 bases and J by 0 bases, with 26 bases between. The germline CDR1 and CDR2 sequences are LGHNA and YSLEER. This CDR3 comprises 19 residues. CDR3 nucleotides: TGCGCCAGCAGCTTCCGCCCTACAAAGTCCCTCCCTAGCTCCTACGAGCAGTACTTC. Protein: CASSFRPTKSLPSSYEQYF.

CDR3: CASSFGTSGLYEQYF. Written as DNA, the CDR3 is TGTGCCAGCAGTTTCGGGACTAGCGGCCTTTACGAGCAGTACTTC. This rearrangement joins TRBV6-5 to TRBJ2-7; 11 nucleotides agree with TRBD2. The length of the CDR3 is 15 residues. Germline values: CDR1 MNHEY, CDR2 SVGAGI. With V trimmed by 4 bases and J by 4 bases, 6 bases remained unmatched.

V and J are TRBV7-2 and TRBJ1-3; D is unclear. Germline CDR1 SGHTA, CDR2 FQGNSA. Trimming cost V 6 bases and J 2 bases, with 5 bases left between them. The CDR3 runs to 12 residues. In nucleotides, the CDR3 is TGTGCCAGCAGTAGTACTGGAAACACCATATATTTT. Translating gives CASSSTGNTIYF.

The rearrangement links TRBV7-9 to TRBJ2-3, with no clear D. This CDR3 region has 14 residues. Germline assignment: CDR1 SEHNR and CDR2 FQNEAQ (reference sequence). Trimming removed 3 bases at V and 2 bases at J, with 9 bases between. The CDR3 sequence is CASSLGQYTDTQYF. The CDR3 region has the DNA TGTGCCAGCAGCTTGGGTCAGTACACAGATACGCAGTATTTT.

The chain carries TRBV7-9 and TRBJ2-1; no clear D gene. Germline values: CDR1 SEHNR, CDR2 FQNEAQ (reference sequence). V shed 2 bases and J shed 5 bases, with 10 bases lying between them. This CDR3 comprises 14 residues. The CDR3 DNA reads as TGTGCCAGCAGCTTACGGCAGGTCCACAATGAGCAGTTCTTC. Amino acid sequence: CASSLRQVHNEQFF.